Shown below are 8 T cell receptor beta chains from a single sample sequenced in a study of cytomegalovirus exposure and HLA in healthy donors. Assay: immunoSEQ multiplex PCR; the TCRdb copy retains only in-frame clones and omits some. The data contain 95,000 to 150,000 clones, around 94% of them singletons. Sequenced input: PBMCs. Receptors originate from a woman aged 18 to 35 in good health and CMV-seronegative.

V is TRBV7-2 and J is TRBJ1-2, with 9 nucleotides matching TRBD1. Germline V gene lookup returns CDR1 SGHTA and CDR2 FQGNSA. CDR3 size: 12 residues. V lost 4 bases and J lost 7; bases outside the gene matches: 1. For the CDR3, the DNA is TGTGCCAGCAGCTCGGACAGGGGTGGCTACACCTTC. Protein sequence: CASSSDRGGYTF.

The chain couples TRBV4-1 to TRBJ1-3; a possible D gene is TRBD1 (6 bases). The CDR3 length is 18 residues. Germline values: CDR1 MGHRA, CDR2 YSYEKL. V was trimmed by 3 bases and J by 4 bases, leaving 22 bases between them. The DNA of the CDR3 is TGCGCCAGCAGCCACGTCCTCAACAGGGTTCTCTCCGGAAACACCATATATTTT. It codes for CASSHVLNRVLSGNTIYF.

The chain uses TRBV28 and TRBJ2-1; D is perhaps TRBD2 (5 bases). Germline V lookup: CDR1 MDHEN, CDR2 SYDVKM. CDR3 size: 12 residues. Trimming cost V 3 bases and J 10 bases, with 10 bases left between them. This chain's CDR3 is CASSFLPGEQFF. The CDR3 bases are TGTGCCAGCAGTTTTCTTCCGGGGGAGCAGTTCTTC.

V is TRBV7-3 and J is TRBJ2-1; D is possibly TRBD2 (6 bases). V lost 2 bases and J lost 10, with 15 bases in between. From germline, CDR1 is SGHTA and CDR2 FQGTGA. The CDR3 contains 14 residues. The CDR3 here is CASSLGVGGSEQFF. The CDR3 coding sequence is TGTGCCAGCAGCTTAGGGGTTGGGGGGTCCGAGCAGTTCTTC.

This clone was observed a handful of times. The V call is TRBV21-1, the J call TRBJ1-5; TRBD1, the table's D call, was not compared with the DNA. TRBV21-1 is assigned pseudogene status. This CDR3 contains 15 residues. CDR3 sequence: CASSLLRQDHQPQHF. The CDR3 nucleotides are TGTGCCAGCAGCCTATTGCGACAGGACCATCAGCCCCAGCATTTT.

The table lists this clone with a count of one. The chain recombines TRBV5-1 with TRBJ2-1, with TRBD2 matching over 8 bases. The CDR3 totals 17 residues. V dropped 0 bases and J dropped 3; count of bases not matched to a gene: 8. Germline CDR1 is SGHRS and CDR2 is YFSETQ. CDR3 residues: CASSLAAAGAYYNEQFF. CDR3 DNA sequence: TGCGCCAGCAGCTTGGCCGCAGCGGGAGCGTACTACAATGAGCAGTTCTTC.

V is TRBV4-2 and J is TRBJ1-4; the match to TRBD1 covers 10 bases. Germline V gives CDR1 LGHNA, CDR2 YNFKEQ. With V trimmed by 4 bases and J by 6 bases, 2 bases remained unmatched. This CDR3 spans 14 amino acids. CDR3 protein: CASSLGTGDEKLFF. The DNA of the CDR3 is TGTGCCAGCAGCCTCGGGACAGGGGATGAAAAACTGTTTTTT.

This clone was seen a single time. The chain has TRBV19 and TRBJ1-2, with a possible D match to TRBD1 (5 bases). Germline V gene data show CDR1 as LNHDA and CDR2 as SQIVND (reference sequence). This CDR3 spans 13 amino acids. The V end was cut by 1 base, the J end by 8 bases, with 11 bases between. The CDR3 DNA reads TGTGCCAGTAGTATAGCCCAGGGTAGGGGCTACACCTTC. Translated, it gives CASSIAQGRGYTF.